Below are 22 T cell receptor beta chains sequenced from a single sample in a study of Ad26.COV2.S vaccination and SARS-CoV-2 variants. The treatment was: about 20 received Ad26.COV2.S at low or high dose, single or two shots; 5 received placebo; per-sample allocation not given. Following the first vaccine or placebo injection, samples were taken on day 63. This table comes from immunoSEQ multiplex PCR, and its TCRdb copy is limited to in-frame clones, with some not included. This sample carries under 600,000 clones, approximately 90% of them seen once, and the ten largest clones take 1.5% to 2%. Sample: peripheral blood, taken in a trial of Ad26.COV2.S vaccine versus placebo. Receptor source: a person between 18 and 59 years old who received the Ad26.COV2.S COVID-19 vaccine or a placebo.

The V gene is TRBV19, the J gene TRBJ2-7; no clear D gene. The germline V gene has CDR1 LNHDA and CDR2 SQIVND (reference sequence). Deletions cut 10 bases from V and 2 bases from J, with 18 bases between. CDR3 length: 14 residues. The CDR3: CATSLDGSAYEQYF. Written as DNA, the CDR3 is TGTGCCACCTCGTTGGATGGGTCCGCCTACGAGCAGTACTTC.

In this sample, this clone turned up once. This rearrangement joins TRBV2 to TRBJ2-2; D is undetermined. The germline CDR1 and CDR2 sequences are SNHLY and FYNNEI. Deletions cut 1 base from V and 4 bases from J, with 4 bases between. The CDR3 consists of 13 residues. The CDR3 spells CASSEGATGELFF. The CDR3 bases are TGTGCCAGCAGTGAAGGGGCCACCGGGGAGCTGTTTTTT.

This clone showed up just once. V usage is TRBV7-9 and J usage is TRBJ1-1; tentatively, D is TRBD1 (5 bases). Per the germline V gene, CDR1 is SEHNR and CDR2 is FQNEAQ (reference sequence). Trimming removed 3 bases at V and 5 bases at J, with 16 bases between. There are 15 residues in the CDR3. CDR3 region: CASSLARGRQTEAFF. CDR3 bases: TGTGCCAGCAGCTTGGCTAGGGGCAGGCAAACTGAAGCTTTCTTT.

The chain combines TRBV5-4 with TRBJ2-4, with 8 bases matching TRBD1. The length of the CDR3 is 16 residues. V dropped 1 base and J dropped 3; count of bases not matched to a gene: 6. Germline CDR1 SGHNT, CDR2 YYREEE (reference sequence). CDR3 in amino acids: CASSLLPGTGKNIQYF. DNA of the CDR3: TGTGCCAGCAGCTTGCTCCCCGGGACAGGCAAAAACATTCAGTACTTC.

CDR3 bases: TGTGCCAGCAGACTCAGGGCCCCTGAAGCTTTCTTT. Protein product: CASRLRAPEAFF. The chain joins TRBV12-3 or TRBV12-4 to TRBJ1-1; maybe TRBD1 (5 bases). The CDR3 contains 12 residues. The V and J ends lost 6 bases and 6 bases respectively, with 11 bases between them.

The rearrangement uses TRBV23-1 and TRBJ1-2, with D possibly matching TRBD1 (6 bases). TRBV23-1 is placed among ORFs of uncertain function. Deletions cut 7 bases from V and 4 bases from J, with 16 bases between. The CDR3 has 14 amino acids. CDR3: CASTHGQKIYGYTF. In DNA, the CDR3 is TGCGCCAGCACCCATGGACAGAAGATCTATGGCTACACCTTC.

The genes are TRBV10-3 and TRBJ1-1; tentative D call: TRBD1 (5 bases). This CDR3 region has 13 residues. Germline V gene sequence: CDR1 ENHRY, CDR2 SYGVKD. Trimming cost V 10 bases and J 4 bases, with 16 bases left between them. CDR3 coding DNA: TGTGCCACCGATGGACCGGGACGCACTGAAGCTTTCTTT. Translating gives CATDGPGRTEAFF.

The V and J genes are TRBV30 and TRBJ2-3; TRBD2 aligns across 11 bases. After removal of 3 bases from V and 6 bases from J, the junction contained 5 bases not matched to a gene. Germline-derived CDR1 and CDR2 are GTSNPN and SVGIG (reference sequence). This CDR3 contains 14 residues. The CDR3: CAWRLAGVRDTQYF. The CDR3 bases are TGTGCCTGGAGACTAGCGGGGGTACGGGATACGCAGTATTTT.

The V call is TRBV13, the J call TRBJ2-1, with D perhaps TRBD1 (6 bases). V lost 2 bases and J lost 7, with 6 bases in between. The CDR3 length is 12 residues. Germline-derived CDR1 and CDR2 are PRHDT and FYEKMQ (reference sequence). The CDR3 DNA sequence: TGTGCCAGCAGCTTACAGGGGAATGAGCAGTTCTTC. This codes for CASSLQGNEQFF.

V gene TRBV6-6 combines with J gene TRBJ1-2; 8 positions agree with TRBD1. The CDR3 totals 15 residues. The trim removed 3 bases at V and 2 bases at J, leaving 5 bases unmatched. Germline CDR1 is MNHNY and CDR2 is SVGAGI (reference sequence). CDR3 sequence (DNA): TGTGCCAGCAGTTATAAACAGGGGGGGAACTATGGCTACACCTTC. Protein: CASSYKQGGNYGYTF.

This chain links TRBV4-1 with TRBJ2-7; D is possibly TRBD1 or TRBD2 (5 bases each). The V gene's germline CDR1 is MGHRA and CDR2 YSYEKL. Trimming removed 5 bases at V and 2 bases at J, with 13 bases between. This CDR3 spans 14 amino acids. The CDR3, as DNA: TGCGCCAGCAGCTACGGGACGGAAACCTACGAGCAGTACTTC. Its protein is CASSYGTETYEQYF.

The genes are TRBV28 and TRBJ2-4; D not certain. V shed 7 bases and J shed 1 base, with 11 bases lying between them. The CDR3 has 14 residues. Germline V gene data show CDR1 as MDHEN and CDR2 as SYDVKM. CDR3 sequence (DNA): TGTGCCAGCACCGAGTTTTTGGCCAAAAACATTCAGTACTTC. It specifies CASTEFLAKNIQYF.

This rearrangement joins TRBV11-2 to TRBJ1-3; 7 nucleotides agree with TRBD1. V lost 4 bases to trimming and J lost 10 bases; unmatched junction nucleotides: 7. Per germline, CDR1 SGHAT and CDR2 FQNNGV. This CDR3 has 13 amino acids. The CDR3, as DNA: TGTGCCAGCAGCTCCGACAGGGCGGAAACCATATATTTT. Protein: CASSSDRAETIYF.

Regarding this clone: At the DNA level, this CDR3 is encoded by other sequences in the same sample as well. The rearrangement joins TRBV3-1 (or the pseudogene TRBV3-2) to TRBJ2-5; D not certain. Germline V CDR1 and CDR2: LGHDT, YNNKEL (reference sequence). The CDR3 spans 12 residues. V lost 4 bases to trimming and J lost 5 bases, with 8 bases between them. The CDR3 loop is CASSRTQETQYF. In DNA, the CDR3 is TGTGCCAGCAGCCGGACCCAGGAGACCCAGTACTTC.

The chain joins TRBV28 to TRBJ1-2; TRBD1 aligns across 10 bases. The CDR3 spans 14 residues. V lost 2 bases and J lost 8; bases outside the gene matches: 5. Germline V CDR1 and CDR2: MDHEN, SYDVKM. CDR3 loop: CASSLGGTGVGYTF. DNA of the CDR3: TGTGCCAGCAGTTTAGGGGGGACAGGGGTAGGCTACACCTTC.

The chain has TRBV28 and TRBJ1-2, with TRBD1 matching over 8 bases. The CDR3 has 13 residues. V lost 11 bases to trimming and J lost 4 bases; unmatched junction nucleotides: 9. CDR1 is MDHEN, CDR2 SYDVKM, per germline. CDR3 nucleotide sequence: TGTGCCGGGGGCTCAGGGGGCGGCTATGGCTACACCTTC. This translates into CAGGSGGGYGYTF.

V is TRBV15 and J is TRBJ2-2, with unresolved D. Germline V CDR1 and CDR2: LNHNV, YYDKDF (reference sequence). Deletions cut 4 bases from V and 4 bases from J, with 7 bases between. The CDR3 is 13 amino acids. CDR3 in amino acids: CATSMSLTGELFF. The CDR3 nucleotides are TGTGCCACCAGCATGAGTCTCACCGGGGAGCTGTTTTTT.

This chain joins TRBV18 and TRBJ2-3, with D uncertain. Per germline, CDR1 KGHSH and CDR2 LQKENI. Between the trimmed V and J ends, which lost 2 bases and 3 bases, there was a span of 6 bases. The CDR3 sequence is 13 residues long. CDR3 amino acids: CASSPKGTDTQYF. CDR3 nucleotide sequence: TGTGCCAGCTCACCAAAGGGAACAGATACGCAGTATTTT.

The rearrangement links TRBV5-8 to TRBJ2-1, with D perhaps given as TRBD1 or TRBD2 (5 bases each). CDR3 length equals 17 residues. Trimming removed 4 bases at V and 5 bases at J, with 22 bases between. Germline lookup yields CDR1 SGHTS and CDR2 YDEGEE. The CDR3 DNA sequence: TGTGCCAGCAGCCACGTGGATCGGGACGCCTTCCACAATGAGCAGTTCTTC. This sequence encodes CASSHVDRDAFHNEQFF. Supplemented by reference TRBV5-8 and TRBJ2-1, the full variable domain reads EAGVTQSPTHLIKTRGQQATLRCSPISGHTSVYWYQQALGLGLQFLLWYDEGEERNRGNFPPRFSGRQFPNYSSELNVNALELEDSALYLCASSHVDRDAFHNEQFFGPGTRLTVL.

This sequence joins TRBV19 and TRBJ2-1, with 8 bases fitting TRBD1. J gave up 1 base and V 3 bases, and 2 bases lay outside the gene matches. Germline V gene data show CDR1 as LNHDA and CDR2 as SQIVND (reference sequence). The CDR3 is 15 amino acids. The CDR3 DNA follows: TGTGCCAGTAGTATCGACAGGGGATCCTACAATGAGCAGTTCTTC. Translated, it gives CASSIDRGSYNEQFF.

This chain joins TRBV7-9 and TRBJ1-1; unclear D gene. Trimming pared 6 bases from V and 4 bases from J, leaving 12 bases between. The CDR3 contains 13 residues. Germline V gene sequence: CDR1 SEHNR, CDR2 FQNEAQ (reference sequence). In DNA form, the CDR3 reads TGTGCCAGCAGATGGGAAGGATTCACTGAAGCTTTCTTT. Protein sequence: CASRWEGFTEAFF.

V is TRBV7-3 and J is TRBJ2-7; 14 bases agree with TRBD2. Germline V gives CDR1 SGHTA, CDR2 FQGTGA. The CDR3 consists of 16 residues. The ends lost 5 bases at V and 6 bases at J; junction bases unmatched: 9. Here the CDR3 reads CASSMGLAGASGEQYF. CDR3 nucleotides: TGTGCCAGCAGCATGGGACTAGCGGGGGCCTCCGGCGAGCAGTACTTC.